This entry describes one T cell receptor (beta chain). This entry is derived from a study of blood T cell repertoires in COVID-19. About the research overall: The United States, Italy and Spain supplied acute and convalescent COVID-19 samples. Sources were T cells, B-cell-depleted T cells, or PBMCs; the material itself was cDNA or gDNA.

The CDR3 consists of 13 residues. V was pared by 10 bases and J by 1 base, with 13 bases between. Germline V CDR1 and CDR2: LNHDA, SQIVND (reference sequence). Original data processing: Amplification of reference gene primers was used by the study to estimate nucleated cell counts. Generated by immunoSEQ multiplex PCR, the TCRdb table keeps only in-frame clones and is missing some. V and J calls and clone size are given by that table; D and trimming were obtained from the DNA. The sample consists of about 250,000 clones, 70% to 90% of them appearing once. The chain carries TRBV19 and TRBJ1-2; D gene ambiguous. The sequencing input was peripheral blood. The clonotype originates from a man aged 45-65 years with acute or convalescent COVID-19. The CDR3, as DNA: TGTGCCACCAGGATAGACTTTAACTATGGCTACACCTTC. Protein product: CATRIDFNYGYTF. Combining the CDR3 with reference TRBV19 and TRBJ1-2 gives the whole variable domain DGGITQSPKYLFRKEGQNVTLSCEQNLNHDAMYWYRQDPGQGLRLIYYSQIVNDFQKGDIAEGYSVSREKKESFPLTVTSAQKNPTAFYLCATRIDFNYGYTFGSGTRLTVV.